This TCR beta chain was documented in a study of blood T cell repertoires in COVID-19. Across the whole study: Sites in the United States, Italy and Spain provided acute and convalescent COVID-19 samples. The analysed material was cDNA or gDNA that came from T cells, B-cell-depleted T cells, or PBMCs.

Patients from Seattle were sampled longitudinally, starting during active infection. Study processing details: For nucleated cells, counts were estimated from reference gene primer amplification. Only in-frame clones appear in the TCRdb table, and some are missing; sequencing was by immunoSEQ multiplex PCR. The V and J calls and clone size were taken over from that table, and D and trimming were inferred from the DNA. The profile shows some 190,000 clones, roughly 79% of them singletons. The TCR originated in a woman in her thirties or forties with COVID-19, enrolled during active disease. Sequencing was carried out using peripheral blood.

CDR3 sequence reads: CASSEIIGANYGYTF. CDR3 bases: TGTGCCAGCAGTGAAATAATCGGGGCTAACTATGGCTACACCTTC. The chain joins TRBV6-1 to TRBJ1-2; D remains unclear. CDR3 size: 15 residues. CDR1 is MNHNS, CDR2 SASEGT, per germline. Trimming removed 2 bases at V and 0 bases at J, with 10 bases between.